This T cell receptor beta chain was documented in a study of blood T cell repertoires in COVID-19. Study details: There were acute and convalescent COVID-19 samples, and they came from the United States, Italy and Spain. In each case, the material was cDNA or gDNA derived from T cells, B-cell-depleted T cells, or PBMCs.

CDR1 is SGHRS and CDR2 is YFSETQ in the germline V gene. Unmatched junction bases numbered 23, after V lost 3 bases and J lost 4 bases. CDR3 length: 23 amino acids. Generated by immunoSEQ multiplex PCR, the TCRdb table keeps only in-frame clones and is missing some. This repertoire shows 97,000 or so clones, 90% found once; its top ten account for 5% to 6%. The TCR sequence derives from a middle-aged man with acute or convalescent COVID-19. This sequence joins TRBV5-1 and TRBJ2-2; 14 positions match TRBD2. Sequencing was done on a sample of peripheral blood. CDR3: CASSSRPSGTSGGLRGSTGELFF. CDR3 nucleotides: TGCGCCAGCAGCTCGAGACCGAGCGGGACTAGCGGGGGCCTGAGGGGGAGCACCGGGGAGCTGTTTTTT.